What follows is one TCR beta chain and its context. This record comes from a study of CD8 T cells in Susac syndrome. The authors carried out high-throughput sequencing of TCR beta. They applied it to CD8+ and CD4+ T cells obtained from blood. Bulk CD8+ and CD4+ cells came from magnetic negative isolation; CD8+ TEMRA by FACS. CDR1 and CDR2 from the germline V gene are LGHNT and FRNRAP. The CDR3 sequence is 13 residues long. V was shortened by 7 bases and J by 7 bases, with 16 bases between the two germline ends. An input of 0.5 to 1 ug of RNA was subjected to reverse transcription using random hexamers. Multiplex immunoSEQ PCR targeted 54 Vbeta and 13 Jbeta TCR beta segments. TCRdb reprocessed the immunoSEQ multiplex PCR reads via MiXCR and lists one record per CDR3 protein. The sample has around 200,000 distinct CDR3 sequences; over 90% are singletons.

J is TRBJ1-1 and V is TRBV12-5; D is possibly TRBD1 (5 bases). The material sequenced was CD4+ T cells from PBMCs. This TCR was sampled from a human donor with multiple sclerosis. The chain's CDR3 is CASALIRGVEAFF. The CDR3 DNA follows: TGTGCTAGTGCCTTGATACGGGGCGTTGAAGCTTTCTTT. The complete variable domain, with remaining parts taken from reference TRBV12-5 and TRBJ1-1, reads DARVTQTPRHKVTEMGQEVTMRCQPILGHNTVFWYRQTMMQGLELLAYFRNRAPLDDSGMPKDRFSAEMPDATLATLKIQPSEPRDSAVYFCASALIRGVEAFFGQGTRLTVV.